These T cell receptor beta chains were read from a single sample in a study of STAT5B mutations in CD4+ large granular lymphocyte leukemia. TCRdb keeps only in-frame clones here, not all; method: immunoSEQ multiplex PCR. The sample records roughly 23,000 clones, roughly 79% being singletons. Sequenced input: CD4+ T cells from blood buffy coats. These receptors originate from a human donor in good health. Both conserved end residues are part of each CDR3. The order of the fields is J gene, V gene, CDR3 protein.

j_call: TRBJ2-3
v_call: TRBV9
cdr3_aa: CASSVVTPGTGGSDTQYF

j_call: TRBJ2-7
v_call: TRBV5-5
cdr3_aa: CASSPSSYEQYF

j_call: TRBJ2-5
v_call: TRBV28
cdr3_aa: CASSPALGQAETQYF

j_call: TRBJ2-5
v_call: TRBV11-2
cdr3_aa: CASSPRGVGETQYF

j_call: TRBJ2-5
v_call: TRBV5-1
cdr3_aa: CASRGDPQETQYF

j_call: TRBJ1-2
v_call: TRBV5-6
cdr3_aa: CASSLGGQGNGYTF

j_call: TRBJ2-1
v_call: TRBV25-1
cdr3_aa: CASSESLAGGSYNEQFF

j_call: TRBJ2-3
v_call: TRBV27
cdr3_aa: CASSIISASTDTQYF

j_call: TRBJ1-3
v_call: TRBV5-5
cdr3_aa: CASSLRDRAGNTIYF

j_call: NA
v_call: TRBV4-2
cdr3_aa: CASRRGPGDEQYF

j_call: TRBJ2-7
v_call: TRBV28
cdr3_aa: CASSLRVNEQYF

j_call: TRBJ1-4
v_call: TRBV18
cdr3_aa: CASSPATGTSAGGLFF

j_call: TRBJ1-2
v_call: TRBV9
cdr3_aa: CASSPGQLYGYTF

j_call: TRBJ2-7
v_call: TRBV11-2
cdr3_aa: CASSGGQYYEQYF

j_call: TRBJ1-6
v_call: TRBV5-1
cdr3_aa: CASSLEGVNSPLHF

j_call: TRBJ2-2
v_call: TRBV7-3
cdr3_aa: CASSPGTNTGELFF

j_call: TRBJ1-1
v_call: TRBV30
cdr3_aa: CAWKGGLVNTEAFF

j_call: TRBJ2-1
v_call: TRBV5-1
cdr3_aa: CASSFGGSSYNEQFF

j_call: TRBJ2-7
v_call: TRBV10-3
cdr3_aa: CASRDDFYEQYF

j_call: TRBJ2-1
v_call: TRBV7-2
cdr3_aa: CASSSGAYNEQFF

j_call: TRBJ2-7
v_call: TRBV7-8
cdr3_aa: CASSPTSGSYEQYF

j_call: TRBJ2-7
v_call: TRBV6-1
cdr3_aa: CASSLEVSYEQYF

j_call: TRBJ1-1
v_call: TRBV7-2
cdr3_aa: CASSPSWVNTEAFF

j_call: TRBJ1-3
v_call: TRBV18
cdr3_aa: CASSPVAAVGNTIYF

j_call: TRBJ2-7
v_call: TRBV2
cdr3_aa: CASSEATFVRVYTSYEQYF

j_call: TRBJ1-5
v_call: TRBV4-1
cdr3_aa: CASSPTGGSNQPQHF

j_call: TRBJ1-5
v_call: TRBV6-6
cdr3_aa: CASSYLTGRDQPQHF

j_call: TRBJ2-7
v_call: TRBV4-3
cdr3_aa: CASSQDHRQSYEQYF

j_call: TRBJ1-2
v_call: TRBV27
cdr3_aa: CASSFGTGVGYTF

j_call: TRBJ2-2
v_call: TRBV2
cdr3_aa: CASSFLGGANTGELFF

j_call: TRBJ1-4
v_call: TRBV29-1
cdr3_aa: CSVVGLNEKLFF

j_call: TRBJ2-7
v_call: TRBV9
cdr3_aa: CASSAGSQSYEQYF

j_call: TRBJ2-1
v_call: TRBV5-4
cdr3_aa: CASSFDRYNEQFF

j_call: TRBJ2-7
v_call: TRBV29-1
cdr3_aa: CSVEVGSPYEQYF

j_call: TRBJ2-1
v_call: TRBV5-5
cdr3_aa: CASIRLAGAGNEQFF

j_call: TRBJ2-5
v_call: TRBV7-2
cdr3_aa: CASSGTVLETQYF

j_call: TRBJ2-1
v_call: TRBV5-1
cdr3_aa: CASSLGGSSPYNEQFF

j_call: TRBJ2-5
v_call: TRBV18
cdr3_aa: CASSPSATETQYF

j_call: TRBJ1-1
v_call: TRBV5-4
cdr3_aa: CASSIIGNSNTEAFF

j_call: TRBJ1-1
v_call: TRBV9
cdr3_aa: CASSGGSVGTEAFF

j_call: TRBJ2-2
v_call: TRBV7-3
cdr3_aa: CASSFLTGRTGELFF

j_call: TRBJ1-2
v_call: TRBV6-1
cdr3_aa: CASSWTGYGYTF

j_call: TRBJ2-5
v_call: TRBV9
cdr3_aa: CASSSQGLRETQYF

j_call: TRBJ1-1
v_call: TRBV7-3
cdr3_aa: CASSSRQGALSDTEAFF

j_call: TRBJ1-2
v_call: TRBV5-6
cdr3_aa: CASSLGNNYGYTF

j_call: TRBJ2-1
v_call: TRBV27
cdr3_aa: CASSLARGRDEQFF

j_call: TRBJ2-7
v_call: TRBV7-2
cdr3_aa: CASSPRTSGATYEQYF

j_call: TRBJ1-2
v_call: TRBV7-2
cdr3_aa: CASSQDRLLSYGYTF

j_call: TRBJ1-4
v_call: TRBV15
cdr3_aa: CATSREQLNEKLFF

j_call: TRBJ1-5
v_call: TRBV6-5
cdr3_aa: CASRGRFGQPQHF

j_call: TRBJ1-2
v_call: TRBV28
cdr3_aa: CASTEYRGREGYTF

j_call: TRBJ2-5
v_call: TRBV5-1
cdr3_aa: CASSIGLAGVAERETQYF

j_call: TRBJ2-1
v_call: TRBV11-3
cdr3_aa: CASTPGTSNNNEQFF

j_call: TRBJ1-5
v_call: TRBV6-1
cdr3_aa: CASSEGQGLRQPQHF

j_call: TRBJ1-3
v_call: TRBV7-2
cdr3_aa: CASSLGPTNGNTIYF

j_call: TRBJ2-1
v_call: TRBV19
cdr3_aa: CASSIRTSGRNPFLGEQFF

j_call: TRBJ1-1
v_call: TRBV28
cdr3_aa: CASSSGQGAGEAFF

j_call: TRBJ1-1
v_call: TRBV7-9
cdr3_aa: CASSLGPEPTADTEAFF